This T cell receptor beta chain emerged from a study of cytomegalovirus exposure and HLA in healthy donors. Notes on this clone: Its antigen is currently unknown.

Notes on the study in general: A later examination showed that TCR association rates differed by HLA locus, with DRB1 most and HLA-C fewest. A later analysis linked a missense DCLRE1C variant to TCR beta V- and J-gene trimming.

The PCR made use of 60 Vbeta and 13 Jbeta primers. The assay was immunoSEQ multiplex PCR, and TCRdb's table has in-frame clones only and misses some. The repertoire includes around 220,000 clones, approximately 80% of them detected once, and around 1.5% sits in the top ten. The CDR3 extends over 17 amino acids. The germline V gene has CDR1 SGDLS and CDR2 YYNGEE. V was shortened by 0 bases and J by 5 bases, with 17 bases between the two germline ends. The clonotype originates from a girl aged 5 to 17 in good health and CMV-seronegative. The sample was PBMCs. The chain joins TRBV9 to TRBJ2-2; D not resolved. The CDR3 coding sequence is TGTGCCAGCAGCGTAGCTCCCTCAGGCCTTGGGACCGGGGAGCTGTTTTTT. Its translation: CASSVAPSGLGTGELFF. Based on the CDR3 plus reference TRBV9 and TRBJ2-2, the full variable domain is DSGVTQTPKHLITATGQRVTLRCSPRSGDLSVYWYQQSLDQGLQFLIQYYNGEERAKGNILERFSAQQFPDLHSELNLSSLELGDSALYFCASSVAPSGLGTGELFFGEGSRLTVL.